These T cell receptor beta chains were read from a single sample in a study of cytomegalovirus exposure and HLA in healthy donors. Some clones are missing from TCRdb's copy, which holds only in-frame ones; the method was immunoSEQ multiplex PCR. This table has roughly 120,000 clones, less than 70% appearing once. Sequenced: PBMCs. The receptor set was obtained from a woman aged 25 to 39 in good health and CMV-seronegative. Both conserved end residues are part of each CDR3. A D gene is named only where the DNA matches it firmly. Expanded clones are given a class, and other clones once, few, many or no size at all.

clone_size | j_call | d_call | v_call | cdr3_nt | cdr3_aa
few | TRBJ2-1 | TRBD1 | TRBV4-3 | TGCGCCAGCAGCCAAGATCAGAGACAGGGCCTTGGTAAGCAGTTCTTC | CASSQDQRQGLGKQFF
. | TRBJ2-7 | . | TRBV5-6 | TGTGCCAGCAGCCAGACCTACGAGCAGTACTTC | CASSQTYEQYF
few | TRBJ2-7 | TRBD1 | TRBV18 | TGTGCCAGCTCATCCCGGCAGGGGGTGGACGGCGAGCAGTACTTC | CASSSRQGVDGEQYF
. | TRBJ2-3 | . | TRBV28 | TGTGCCGGACAACAGGGGGGGCGCACAGATACGCAGTATTTT | CAGQQGGRTDTQYF
. | TRBJ2-7 | TRBD1 | TRBV30 | TGTGCCTGGAGCCCCGGGACAGGGTTACACGAGCAGTACTTC | CAWSPGTGLHEQYF
. | TRBJ2-7 | . | TRBV6-5 | TGTGCCAGCAGTTACACACACAGCTACGAGCAGTACTTC | CASSYTHSYEQYF
. | TRBJ1-4 | . | TRBV9 | TGTGCCAGCAGCGTAGAGGCTCGGACACTCACAAAACTGTTTTTT | CASSVEARTLTKLFF
few | TRBJ1-4 | TRBD1 | TRBV28 | TGTGCCAGCAGGGGGGGACAGGGTCGAAATGAAAAACTGTTTTTT | CASRGGQGRNEKLFF
. | TRBJ2-1 | TRBD1 | TRBV15 | TGTGCCACCAGCCTAGGGACAGGGACCTACAATGAGCAGTTCTTC | CATSLGTGTYNEQFF
. | TRBJ2-7 | TRBD2 | TRBV19 | TGTGCCAGTAGTTCCGGACTAGCGACCTACGAGCAGTACTTC | CASSSGLATYEQYF
. | TRBJ2-7 | . | TRBV10-2 | TGCGCCAGCAGTGATGAGCTGATCACCTACGAGCAGTACTTC | CASSDELITYEQYF